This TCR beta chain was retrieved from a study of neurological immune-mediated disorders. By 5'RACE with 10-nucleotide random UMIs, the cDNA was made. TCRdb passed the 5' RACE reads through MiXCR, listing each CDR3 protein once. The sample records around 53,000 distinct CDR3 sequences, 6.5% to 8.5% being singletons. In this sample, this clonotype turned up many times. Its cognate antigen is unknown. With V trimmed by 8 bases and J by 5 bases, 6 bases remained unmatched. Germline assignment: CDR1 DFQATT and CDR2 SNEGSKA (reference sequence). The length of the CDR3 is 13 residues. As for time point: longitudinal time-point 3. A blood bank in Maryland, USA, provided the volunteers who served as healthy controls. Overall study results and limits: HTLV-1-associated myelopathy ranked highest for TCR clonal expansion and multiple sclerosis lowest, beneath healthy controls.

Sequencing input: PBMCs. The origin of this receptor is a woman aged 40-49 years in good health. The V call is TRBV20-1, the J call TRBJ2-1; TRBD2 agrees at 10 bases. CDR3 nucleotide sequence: TGCAGTCCCCGGACTAGCGGCCACAATGAGCAGTTCTTC. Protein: CSPRTSGHNEQFF.